This T cell receptor beta chain was sequenced for a study of CXCR3-negative and CXCR3-positive naive CD8 T cells. UMI-labeled 5' RACE TRB cDNA libraries were prepared from the cells. TCRdb re-called the 5' RACE reads and catalogs CDR3 proteins one per entry, DNA excluded. The sample yields about 98,000 distinct CDR3 sequences, of which the top ten take up 1.1%. On this clonotype itself: The antigen remains undetermined.

The CDR3 covers 14 residues. Germline loops: CDR1 LGHNA, CDR2 YSLEER. Notes on the study in general: Higher TRB CDR3 hydrophobicity marked CXCR3-positive naive cells relative to CXCR3-negative naive cells.

This sequence originates from a human donor in good health. Some clones in this sample may be carry-over from other donors' samples. The sample consisted of naive CXCR3+ CD8+ T cells from blood. Subset of the sample: CD45RO-CCR7+CD27+CD95- naive CD8+ T cells expressing CXCR3 (TNR3+). This rearrangement joins TRBV4-3 to TRBJ2-1; TCRdb proposes TRBD1, but this gene call is untestable without DNA. CDR3 sequence reads: CASSQVGVGDEQFF.